The count of the clone carrying this T cell receptor beta chain is one. These data come from a study of blood T cell repertoires in COVID-19. Study-wide background: The samples span acute and convalescent COVID-19 from the United States, Italy and Spain. PBMCs, B-cell-depleted T cells, or T cells provided the cDNA or gDNA that made up the material.

Authors' processing steps: Reference gene primer amplification gave nucleated cell count estimates. Repertoires were generated with immunoSEQ multiplex PCR, while TCRdb's copy carries only in-frame clones and drops some. For V, J and clone size, that table is used; D and trimming come from the DNA. This table holds about 30,000 clones, 70% to 90% found once. The V gene's germline CDR1 is MDHEN and CDR2 SYDVKM. This CDR3 is built from 13 residues. The J segment lost 9 bases and the V segment lost 7 bases, leaving 6 bases of the junction unmatched. The sample comprised peripheral blood. The sequence came from a human donor in a cohort sampled during active COVID-19. The donor label of this sample is uncertain. V is TRBV28 and J is TRBJ1-1, with TRBD1 identical over 12 bases. CDR3 amino acids: CASIIRDRGQAFF. CDR3 nucleotide sequence: TGTGCCAGCATAATCCGGGACAGGGGGCAAGCTTTCTTT.